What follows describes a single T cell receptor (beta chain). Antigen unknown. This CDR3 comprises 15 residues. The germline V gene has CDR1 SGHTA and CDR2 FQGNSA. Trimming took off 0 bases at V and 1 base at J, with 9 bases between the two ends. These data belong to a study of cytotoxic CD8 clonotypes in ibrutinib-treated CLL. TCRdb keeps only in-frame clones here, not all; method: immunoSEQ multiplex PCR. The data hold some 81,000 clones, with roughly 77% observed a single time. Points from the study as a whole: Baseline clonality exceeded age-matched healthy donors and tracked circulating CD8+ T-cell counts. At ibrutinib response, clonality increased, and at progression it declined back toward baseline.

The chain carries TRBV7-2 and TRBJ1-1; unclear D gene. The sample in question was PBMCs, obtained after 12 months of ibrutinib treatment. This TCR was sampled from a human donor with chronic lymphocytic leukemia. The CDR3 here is CASSLAGWANTEAFF. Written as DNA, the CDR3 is TGTGCCAGCAGCTTAGCGGGGTGGGCGAACACTGAAGCTTTCTTT.